This record looks at one T cell receptor (beta chain) sequence and its context. Its target antigen remains unknown. No per-base quality is available; no much larger clone lies one base away. These data belong to a study of CD8 T cells in Susac syndrome (dated by TCRdb to about 2019). General notes on the study: Of the Susac syndrome patients who were sequenced, more than five had clinically active disease and roughly 8 were in clinical remission. Susac syndrome patients were therapy-naive, on corticosteroids (some also receiving IVIg), or on IVIg alone at blood withdrawal. Whether CD8+ T cell activation and differentiation in Susac syndrome was antigen driven was tested using repertoire sequencing. The study at large found these results: The number of individuals in the TCR sequencing and HLA analysis was recognized as being relatively small. No clonal expansion was detected in the CD4+ T cell repertoire of Susac syndrome patients.

Trimming removed 4 bases from V and 6 bases from J; the gene matches leave 7 bases unexplained. The CDR3 spans 14 residues, from the cysteine through the phenylalanine. Only the CDR3 DNA is retained, 42 bases long and in frame from the first base. The germline V gene (reference sequence) specifies SGHNT as CDR1 and YYREEE as CDR2. RNA was extracted with the RNeasy kit and about 0.5 to 1 ug was reverse transcribed using random hexamers. The immunoSEQ multiplex PCR assay, which covers 54 Vbeta and 13 Jbeta segments, was used to amplify TCR beta CDR3 regions. PCR amplification bias was corrected using a synthetic template baseline for primer optimization and computational correction. Processing in the source paper ran as follows. Reads were annotated to V, D and J genes according to IMGT and were analyzed with immunoSEQ Analyzer, with only productive sequences retained. To calculate clonality, Shannon entropy was normalized by log2 of the number of productive unique sequences and then subtracted from one. Public and private clones were assessed among the 100 most prevalent clones of each patient and control. A clone was defined as Susac-specific if it was absent from the healthy and MS cohorts, from roughly 980 published viral clones and from other ImmuneACCESS disease sequences. In TCRdb, the public reads were trimmed at Q25 with fastp and aligned with MiXCR, with productive beta chains retained. Duplicate CDR3 protein sequences are folded into a single record with the most common DNA and genes. These V and J calls derive from TCRdb rather than the authors' analysis. In all, the sample holds under 250,000 distinct CDR3 sequences, and 85% to 95% of those were seen once. About 0.14% of the sample is in the top ten clones.

High-throughput TCR beta sequencing profiled peripheral blood CD8+ and CD4+ T cells from healthy donors, Susac syndrome patients and multiple sclerosis patients. Recently defined diagnostic criteria for definite or probable disease were met by the Susac syndrome patients. Bulk CD8+ and CD4+ T cells were purified by magnetic negative isolation, while CD8+ TEMRA cells were enriched using FACS. Blood was collected in EDTA tubes and processed within 24 hours, with PBMCs isolated through density gradient centrifugation. PBMCs intended for TCR sequencing were cryopreserved in liquid nitrogen and were subsequently thawed in a 37 degrees C water bath. A purity of at least 90% was achieved for sorted or isolated CD4+, CD8+ and CD8+ TEMRA cells.

The TCR was taken from a human donor with Susac syndrome. Material: CD4+ T cells from PBMCs. The sequence is built from TRBV5-4 and TRBJ2-7; 10 bases in between match TRBD1. The DNA sequence follows: TGTGCCAGCAGCGGTCCCGGGACAGGGGCCGAGCAGTACTTC. Translated, it reads CASSGPGTGAEQYF.